Following are 9 T cell receptor beta chains from one sample sequenced in a study of T-cell memory formation after mild COVID-19. TCRdb reprocessed the 5' RACE reads with MiXCR, giving one entry per CDR3 protein. The profile shows about 100,000 distinct CDR3 sequences, 11% of them singletons. The specimen sequenced was PBMCs or a T cell subset sorted from them (not recorded which). These receptor sequences come from a man aged 18 to 30 who had mild COVID-19 (a few samples of this study predate the infection). Cell type and time point are not known.

This clonotype was seen a few times. This chain links TRBV20-1 with TRBJ1-3; 10 bases match TRBD1. The CDR3 contains 20 residues. The V and J ends lost 2 bases and 0 bases, in that order; junction bases with no gene match: 16. CDR1 is DFQATT, CDR2 SNEGSKA, per germline (reference sequence). The CDR3 sequence: CSARPTGGDSIVLSGNTIYF. The CDR3 DNA reads TGCAGTGCTAGACCGACAGGGGGCGATTCCATTGTTCTCTCTGGAAACACCATATATTTT.

This clonotype was seen more than once but under ten times. The chain combines TRBV7-9 with TRBJ1-3; TRBD1 might be the D (5 bases). The V end was cut by 5 bases, the J end by 3 bases, with 20 bases between. The length of the CDR3 is 17 residues. The germline V gene has CDR1 SEHNR and CDR2 FQNEAQ (reference sequence). The CDR3 sequence: CASSGRTPGLNGNTIYF. The CDR3 DNA is TGTGCCAGCAGCGGGCGAACTCCGGGACTTAATGGAAACACCATATATTTT.

J is TRBJ2-3 and V is TRBV2; tentatively, D is TRBD1 or TRBD2 (6 bases each). V was pared by 4 bases and J by 1 base, with 12 bases between. CDR1 and CDR2 (germline): SNHLY, FYNNEI. CDR3 length: 15 amino acids. CDR3 in amino acids: CASSVVGGGTDTQYF. The CDR3 DNA reads as TGTGCCAGCAGTGTGGTCGGGGGCGGCACAGATACGCAGTATTTT.

This clonotype was detected only a few times. V and J are TRBV7-7 and TRBJ2-5; 8 bases are a match to TRBD2. This CDR3 spans 15 amino acids. After removal of 3 bases from V and 1 base from J, the junction contained 4 bases not matched to a gene. Looked up from germline, CDR1 is SSHAT and CDR2 is FNYEAQ (reference sequence). CDR3 sequence (DNA): TGTGCCAGCAGCTTGGCGGGGGGCCTCCAAGAGACCCAGTACTTC. This encodes CASSLAGGLQETQYF.

This clonotype has just a few counts. The chain carries TRBV12-3 or TRBV12-4 and TRBJ2-1; D call uncertain. Deletions cut 4 bases from V and 7 bases from J, with 8 bases between. CDR3 length equals 12 residues. Here the CDR3 DNA reads TGTGCCAGCAGTTCTTATAGGAATGAGCAGTTCTTC. Residues: CASSSYRNEQFF.

The V call is TRBV19, the J call TRBJ1-5; D uncertain. V was shortened by 3 bases and J by 6 bases, with 15 bases between the two germline ends. Germline V gene sequence: CDR1 LNHDA, CDR2 SQIVND (reference sequence). The CDR3 runs to 15 residues. The CDR3 spells CASSIYDIRGQPQHF. For the CDR3, the DNA is TGTGCCAGTAGTATCTACGACATCCGGGGTCAGCCCCAGCATTTT.

In its sample, this clonotype was seen a few times. The chain employs TRBV11-3 and TRBJ2-5; D may be TRBD1 or TRBD2 (6 bases each). The CDR3 covers 16 residues. Germline V lookup: CDR1 SGHNT, CDR2 YENEEA. Trimming removed 0 bases at V and 2 bases at J, with 13 bases between. Here the CDR3 reads CASSLEYEGGQETQYF. DNA of the CDR3: TGTGCCAGCAGCTTAGAGTATGAGGGGGGACAAGAGACCCAGTACTTC.

This clonotype was picked up a small number of times. V gene TRBV27 combines with J gene TRBJ2-7, with D possibly being TRBD1 (6 bases). CDR3 length equals 13 residues. V dropped 10 bases and J dropped 0 bases, with 13 bases sitting between them. Germline values: CDR1 MNHEY, CDR2 SMNVEV (reference sequence). This chain's CDR3 is CATYRTDSYEQYF. The CDR3 DNA reads TGTGCCACCTATCGGACAGACTCCTACGAGCAGTACTTC.

DNA for the CDR3: TGCGCCACCAGACAGGGGATCAGCTCCTACAATGAGCAGTTCTTC. This sequence encodes CATRQGISSYNEQFF. This chain joins TRBV5-1 and TRBJ2-1; TRBD1 agrees at 8 bases. The J segment lost 0 bases and the V segment lost 9 bases, leaving 8 bases of the junction unmatched. CDR3 length equals 15 residues. Per germline, CDR1 SGHRS and CDR2 YFSETQ.